What follows are 10 T cell receptor beta chains derived from one specimen sequenced in a study of blood T cell repertoires in COVID-19. Sequenced by immunoSEQ multiplex PCR; TCRdb stores in-frame clones only, minus some. The sample carries over 120,000 clones, approximately 78% recorded once. Sequencing was performed on PBMCs or T cells enriched from blood (not recorded which). The source is a woman between 50 and 59 years old who had recovered from COVID-19.

The chain is built from TRBV3-1 (or the pseudogene TRBV3-2) and TRBJ2-7, with D possibly TRBD1 on 5 matching bases. The V and J ends lost 1 base and 4 bases respectively, with 8 bases between them. CDR1 is LGHDT and CDR2 is YNNKEL in the germline V gene (reference sequence). This CDR3 contains 13 residues. CDR3 in DNA: TGTGCCAGCAGCCAAGGGAACAGGTACGAGCAGTACTTC. Its translation is CASSQGNRYEQYF.

The CDR3 spells CAWSTPGQLLYEQYF. CDR3 bases: TGTGCCTGGAGTACGCCGGGACAGTTGTTATACGAGCAGTACTTC. The chain has TRBV30 and TRBJ2-7, with 7 bases fitting TRBD1. CDR3 length equals 15 residues. The V gene end was trimmed by 2 bases and the J gene end by 4 bases; junction bases not matched to a gene: 11. Germline V gene data show CDR1 as GTSNPN and CDR2 as SVGIG (reference sequence).

V usage is TRBV27 and J usage is TRBJ1-2; D is unresolved. The germline V gene has CDR1 MNHEY and CDR2 SMNVEV (reference sequence). CDR3 length: 14 residues. The V and J ends lost 5 bases and 8 bases respectively, with 18 bases between them. The CDR3 DNA sequence: TGTGCCAGCAGTATAACCCCACTTTTGGGCGGCTACACCTTC. This gives the protein CASSITPLLGGYTF.

The chain combines TRBV7-3 with TRBJ1-1; TRBD1 aligns across 8 bases. The CDR3 extends over 13 amino acids. V lost 5 bases, J lost 2 bases, and 1 base stayed unmatched. CDR1 is SGHTA and CDR2 is FQGTGA in the germline V gene. The CDR3 sequence is CASSDRGNTEAFF. CDR3 nucleotides: TGTGCCAGCAGCGACAGGGGAAACACTGAAGCTTTCTTT.

This sequence joins TRBV10-1 and TRBJ2-2, with D maybe TRBD2 (7 bases). This CDR3 contains 15 residues. Germline loops: CDR1 WNHNN, CDR2 SYGVQD (reference sequence). V lost 5 bases to trimming and J lost 1 base, with 11 bases between them. CDR3: CASSYGGLNTGELFF. The CDR3 bases are TGCGCCAGCAGTTACGGGGGGCTGAACACCGGGGAGCTGTTTTTT.

The chain couples TRBV2 to TRBJ1-6; a possible D gene is TRBD1 (5 bases). Looked up from germline, CDR1 is SNHLY and CDR2 is FYNNEI. V gave up 0 bases and J gave up 5 bases, with 11 bases separating them. The CDR3 runs to 16 residues. The CDR3 DNA reads as TGTGCCAGCAGTGAAGCGCCGGGGGGAGATAATTCACCCCTCCACTTT. Its protein product is CASSEAPGGDNSPLHF.

The CDR3 here is CATGRDTSYEQYF. The CDR3 DNA reads as TGCGCCACCGGGAGGGATACCTCCTACGAGCAGTACTTC. J is TRBJ2-7 and V is TRBV4-1, with 8 bases lining up with TRBD2. With V trimmed by 10 bases and J by 0 bases, 5 bases remained unmatched. CDR1 is MGHRA and CDR2 is YSYEKL in the germline V gene. The CDR3 length is 13 residues.

The chain couples TRBV10-2 to TRBJ2-7; tentative D call: TRBD1 (5 bases). The CDR3 is made up of 15 amino acids. V dropped 4 bases and J dropped 0 bases, with 13 bases sitting between them. The V gene's germline CDR1 is WSHSY and CDR2 SAAADI. CDR3 sequence: CASSGQGQGSYEQYF. CDR3 DNA: TGCGCCAGCAGTGGTCAGGGCCAGGGCTCCTACGAGCAGTACTTC.

The chain couples TRBV30 to TRBJ1-4; weak D call: TRBD1 (5 bases). In germline, CDR1 is GTSNPN, CDR2 SVGIG (reference sequence). The CDR3 consists of 11 residues. CDR3 sequence reads: CASGGGEKLFF. The CDR3 DNA sequence: TGTGCGAGTGGGGGAGGGGAAAAACTGTTTTTT.

The V call is TRBV28, the J call TRBJ1-1; D gene uncertain. Per germline, CDR1 MDHEN and CDR2 SYDVKM. The CDR3 contains 12 residues. V lost 10 bases, J lost 0 bases, and 9 bases lay in between. CDR3 region: CATTPMNTEAFF. The CDR3 coding sequence is TGTGCCACTACCCCCATGAACACTGAAGCTTTCTTT.